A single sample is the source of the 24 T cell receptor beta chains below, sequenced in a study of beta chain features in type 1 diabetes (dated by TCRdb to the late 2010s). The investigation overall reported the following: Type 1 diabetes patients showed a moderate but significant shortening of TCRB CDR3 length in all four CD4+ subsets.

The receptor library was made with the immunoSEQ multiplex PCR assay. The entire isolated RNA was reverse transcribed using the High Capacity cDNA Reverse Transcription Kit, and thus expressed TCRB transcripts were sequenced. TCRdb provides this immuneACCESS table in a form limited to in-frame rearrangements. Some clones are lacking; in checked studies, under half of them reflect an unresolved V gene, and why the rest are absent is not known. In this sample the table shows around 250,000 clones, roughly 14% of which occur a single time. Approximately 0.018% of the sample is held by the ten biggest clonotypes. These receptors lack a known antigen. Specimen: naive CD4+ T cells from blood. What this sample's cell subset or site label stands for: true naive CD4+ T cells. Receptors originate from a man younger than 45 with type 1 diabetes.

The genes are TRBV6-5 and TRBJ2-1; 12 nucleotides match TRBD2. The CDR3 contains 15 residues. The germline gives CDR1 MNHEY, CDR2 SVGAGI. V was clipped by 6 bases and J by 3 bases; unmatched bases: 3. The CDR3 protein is CASRVTSGGYNEQFF. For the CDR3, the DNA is TGTGCCAGCAGGGTGACTAGCGGGGGCTACAATGAGCAGTTCTTC.

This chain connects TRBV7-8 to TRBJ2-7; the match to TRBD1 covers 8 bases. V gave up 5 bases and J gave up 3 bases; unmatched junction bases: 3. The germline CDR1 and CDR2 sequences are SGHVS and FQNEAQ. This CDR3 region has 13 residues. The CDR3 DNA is TGTGCCAGCAGCCCCACAGGGGGCTACGAGCAGTACTTC. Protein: CASSPTGGYEQYF.

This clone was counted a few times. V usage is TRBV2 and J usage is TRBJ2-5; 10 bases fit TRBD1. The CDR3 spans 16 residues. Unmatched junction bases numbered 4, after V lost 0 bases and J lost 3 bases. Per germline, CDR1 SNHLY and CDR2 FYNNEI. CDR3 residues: CASSEATGTGEETQYF. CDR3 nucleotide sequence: TGTGCCAGCAGTGAAGCAACCGGGACAGGGGAAGAGACCCAGTACTTC. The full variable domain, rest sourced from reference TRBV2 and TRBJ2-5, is EPEVTQTPSHQVTQMGQEVILRCVPISNHLYFYWYRQILGQKVEFLVSFYNNEISEKSEIFDDQFSVERPDGSNFTLKIRSTKLEDSAMYFCASSEATGTGEETQYFGPGTRLLVL.

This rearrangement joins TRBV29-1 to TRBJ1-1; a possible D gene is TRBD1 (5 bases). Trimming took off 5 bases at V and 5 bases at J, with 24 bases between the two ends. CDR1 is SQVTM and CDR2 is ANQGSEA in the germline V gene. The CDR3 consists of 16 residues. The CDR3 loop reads CSVLGMTVRLSTEAFF. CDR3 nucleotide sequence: TGCAGCGTTTTGGGAATGACAGTGCGATTGAGTACTGAAGCTTTCTTT.

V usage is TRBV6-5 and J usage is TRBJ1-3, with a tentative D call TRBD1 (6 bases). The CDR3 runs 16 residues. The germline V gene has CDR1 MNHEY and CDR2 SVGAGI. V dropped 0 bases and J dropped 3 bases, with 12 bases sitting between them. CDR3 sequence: CASSYSDRSVGNTIYF. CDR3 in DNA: TGTGCCAGCAGTTACTCGGACAGAAGCGTTGGAAACACCATATATTTT.

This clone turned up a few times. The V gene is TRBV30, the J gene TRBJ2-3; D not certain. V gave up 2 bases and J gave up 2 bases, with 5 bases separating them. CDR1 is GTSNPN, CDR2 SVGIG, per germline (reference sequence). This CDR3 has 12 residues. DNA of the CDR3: TGTGCCTGGAGTTTCCACACAGATACGCAGTATTTT. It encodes CAWSFHTDTQYF.

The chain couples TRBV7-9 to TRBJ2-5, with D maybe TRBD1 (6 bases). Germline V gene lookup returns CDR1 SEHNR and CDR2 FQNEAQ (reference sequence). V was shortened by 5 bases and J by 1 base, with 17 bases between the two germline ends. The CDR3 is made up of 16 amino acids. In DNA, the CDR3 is TGTGCCAGCAGCAATAGGGGGTCTGGGACCCAAGAGACCCAGTACTTC. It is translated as CASSNRGSGTQETQYF. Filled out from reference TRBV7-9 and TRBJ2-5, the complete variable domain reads DTGVSQNPRHKITKRGQNVTFRCDPISEHNRLYWYRQTLGQGPEFLTYFQNEAQLEKSRLLSDRFSAERPKGSFSTLEIQRTEQGDSAMYLCASSNRGSGTQETQYFGPGTRLLVL.

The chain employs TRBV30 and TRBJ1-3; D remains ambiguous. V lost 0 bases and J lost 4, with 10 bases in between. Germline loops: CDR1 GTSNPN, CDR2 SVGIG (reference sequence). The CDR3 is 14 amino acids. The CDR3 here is CAWSVSRRGNTIYF. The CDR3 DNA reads TGTGCCTGGAGTGTAAGTCGCCGGGGAAACACCATATATTTT.

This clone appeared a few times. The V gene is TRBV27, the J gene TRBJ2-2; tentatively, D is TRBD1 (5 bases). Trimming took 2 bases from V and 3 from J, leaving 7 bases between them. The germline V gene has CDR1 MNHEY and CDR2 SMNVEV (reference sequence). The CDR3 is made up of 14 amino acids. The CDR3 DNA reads TGTGCCAGCAGTTTAGGCAGGGACACCGGGGAGCTGTTTTTT. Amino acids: CASSLGRDTGELFF.

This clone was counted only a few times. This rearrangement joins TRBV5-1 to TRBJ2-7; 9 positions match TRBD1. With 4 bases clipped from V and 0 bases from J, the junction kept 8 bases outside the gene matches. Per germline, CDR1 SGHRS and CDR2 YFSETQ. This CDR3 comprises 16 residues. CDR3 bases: TGCGCCAGCAGCACGGCCGGGACAGGGTCCTCCTACGAGCAGTACTTC. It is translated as CASSTAGTGSSYEQYF. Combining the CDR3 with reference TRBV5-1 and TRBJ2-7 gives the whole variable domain KAGVTQTPRYLIKTRGQQVTLSCSPISGHRSVSWYQQTPGQGLQFLFEYFSETQRNKGNFPGRFSGRQFSNSRSEMNVSTLELGDSALYLCASSTAGTGSSYEQYFGPGTRLTVT.

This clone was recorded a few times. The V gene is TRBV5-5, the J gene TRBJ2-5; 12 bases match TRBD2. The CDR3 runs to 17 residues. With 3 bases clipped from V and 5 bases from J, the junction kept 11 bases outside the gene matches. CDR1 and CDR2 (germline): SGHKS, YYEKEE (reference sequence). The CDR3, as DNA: TGTGCCAGCAGCTGGACCTCACTAGCGGGGGGCTGGGAGACCCAGTACTTC. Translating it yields CASSWTSLAGGWETQYF.

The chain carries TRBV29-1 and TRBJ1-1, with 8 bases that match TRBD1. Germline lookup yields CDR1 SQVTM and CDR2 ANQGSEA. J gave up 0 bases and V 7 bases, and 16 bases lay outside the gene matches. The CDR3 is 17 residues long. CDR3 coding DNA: TGCAGCGGTGCCCCCACTGGCGGACAGGGCATGAACACTGAAGCTTTCTTT. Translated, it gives CSGAPTGGQGMNTEAFF.

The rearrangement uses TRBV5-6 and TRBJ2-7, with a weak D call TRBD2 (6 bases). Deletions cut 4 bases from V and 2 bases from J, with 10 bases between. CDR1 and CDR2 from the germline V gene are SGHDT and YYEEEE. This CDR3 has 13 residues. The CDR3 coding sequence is TGTGCCAGCAGCCCTGGACTAACCTACGAGCAGTACTTC. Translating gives CASSPGLTYEQYF.

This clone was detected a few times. CDR3 protein: CASSPGTVYEQYF. CDR3 DNA: TGCGCCAGCAGCCCGGGGACAGTCTACGAGCAGTACTTC. This rearrangement joins TRBV5-1 to TRBJ2-7; 7 bases align to TRBD1. Germline CDR1 SGHRS, CDR2 YFSETQ. This CDR3 has 13 residues. The V gene end was trimmed by 4 bases and the J gene end by 3 bases; junction bases not matched to a gene: 4.

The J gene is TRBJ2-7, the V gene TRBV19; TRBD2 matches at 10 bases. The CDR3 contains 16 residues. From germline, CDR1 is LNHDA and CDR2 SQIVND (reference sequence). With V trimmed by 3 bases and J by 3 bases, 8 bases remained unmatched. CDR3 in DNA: TGTGCCAGTAGTATGGGAGAGCGGGGGGGAGTCTACGAGCAGTACTTC. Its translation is CASSMGERGGVYEQYF.

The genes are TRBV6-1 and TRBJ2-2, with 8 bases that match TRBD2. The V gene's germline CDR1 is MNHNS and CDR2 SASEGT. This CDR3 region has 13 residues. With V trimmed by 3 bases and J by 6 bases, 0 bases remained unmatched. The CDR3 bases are TGTGCCAGCAGTGACGGGGGGGCCGGGGAGCTGTTTTTT. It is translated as CASSDGGAGELFF.

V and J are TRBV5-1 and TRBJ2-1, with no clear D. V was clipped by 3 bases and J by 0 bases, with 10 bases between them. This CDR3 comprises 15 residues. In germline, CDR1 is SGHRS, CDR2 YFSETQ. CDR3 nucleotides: TGCGCCAGCAGCTCGACTGTAAGCTCCTACAATGAGCAGTTCTTC. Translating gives CASSSTVSSYNEQFF. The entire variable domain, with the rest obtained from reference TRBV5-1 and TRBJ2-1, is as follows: KAGVTQTPRYLIKTRGQQVTLSCSPISGHRSVSWYQQTPGQGLQFLFEYFSETQRNKGNFPGRFSGRQFSNSRSEMNVSTLELGDSALYLCASSSTVSSYNEQFFGPGTRLTVL.

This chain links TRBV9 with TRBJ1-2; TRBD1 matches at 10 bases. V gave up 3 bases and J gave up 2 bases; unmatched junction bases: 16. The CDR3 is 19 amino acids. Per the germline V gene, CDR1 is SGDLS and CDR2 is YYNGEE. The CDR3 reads CASSERDGTGVGGNYGYTF. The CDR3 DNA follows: TGTGCCAGCAGCGAGAGGGACGGGACAGGGGTTGGAGGGAACTATGGCTACACCTTC.

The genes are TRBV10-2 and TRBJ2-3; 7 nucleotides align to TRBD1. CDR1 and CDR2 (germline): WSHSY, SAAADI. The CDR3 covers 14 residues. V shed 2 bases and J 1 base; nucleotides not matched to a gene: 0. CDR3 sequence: CASSEDRGTDTQYF. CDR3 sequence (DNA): TGCGCCAGCAGTGAGGACAGGGGCACAGATACGCAGTATTTT.

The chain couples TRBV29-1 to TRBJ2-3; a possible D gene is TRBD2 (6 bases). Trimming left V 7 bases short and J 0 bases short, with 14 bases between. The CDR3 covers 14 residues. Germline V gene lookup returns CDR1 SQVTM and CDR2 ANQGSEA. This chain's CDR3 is CSAPGTWSTDTQYF. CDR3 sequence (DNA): TGCAGCGCACCCGGGACTTGGAGCACAGATACGCAGTATTTT.

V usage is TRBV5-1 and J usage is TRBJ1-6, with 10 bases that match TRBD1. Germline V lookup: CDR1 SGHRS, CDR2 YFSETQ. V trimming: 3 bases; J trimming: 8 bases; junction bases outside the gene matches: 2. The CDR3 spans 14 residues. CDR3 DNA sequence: TGCGCCAGCAGCTGGACAGGGGGGGATTCACCCCTCCACTTT. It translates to CASSWTGGDSPLHF.

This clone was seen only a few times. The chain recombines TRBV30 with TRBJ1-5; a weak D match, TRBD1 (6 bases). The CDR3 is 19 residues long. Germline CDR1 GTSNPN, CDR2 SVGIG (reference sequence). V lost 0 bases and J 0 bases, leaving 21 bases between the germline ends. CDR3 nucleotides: TGTGCCTGGAGTGTAGGCGGTGGGTCAGGGGCCTATAGCAATCAGCCCCAGCATTTT. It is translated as CAWSVGGGSGAYSNQPQHF.

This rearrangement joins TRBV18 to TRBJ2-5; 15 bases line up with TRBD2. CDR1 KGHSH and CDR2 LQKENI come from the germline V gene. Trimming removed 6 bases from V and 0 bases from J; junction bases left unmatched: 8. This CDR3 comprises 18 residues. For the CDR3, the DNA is TGTGCCAGCTCTCTAGGACTAGCGGGAGGGACGTACCAAGAGACCCAGTACTTC. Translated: CASSLGLAGGTYQETQYF.

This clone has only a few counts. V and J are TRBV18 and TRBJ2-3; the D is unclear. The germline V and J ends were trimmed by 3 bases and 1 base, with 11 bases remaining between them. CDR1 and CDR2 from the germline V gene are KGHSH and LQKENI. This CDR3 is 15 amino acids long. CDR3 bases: TGTGCCAGCTCACCCCCTAGAGAAGGCACAGATACGCAGTATTTT. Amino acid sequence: CASSPPREGTDTQYF.